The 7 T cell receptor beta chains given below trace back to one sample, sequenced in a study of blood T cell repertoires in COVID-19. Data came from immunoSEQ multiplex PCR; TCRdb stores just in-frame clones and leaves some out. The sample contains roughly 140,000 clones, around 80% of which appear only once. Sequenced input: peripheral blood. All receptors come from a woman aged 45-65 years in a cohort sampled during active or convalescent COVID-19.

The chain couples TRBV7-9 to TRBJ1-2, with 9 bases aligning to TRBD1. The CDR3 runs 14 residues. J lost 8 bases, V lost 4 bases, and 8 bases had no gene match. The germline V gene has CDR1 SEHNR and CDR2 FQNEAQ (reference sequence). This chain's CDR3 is CASSYRDRARGYTF. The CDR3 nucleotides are TGTGCCAGCAGCTACCGGGACAGGGCTCGGGGCTACACCTTC.

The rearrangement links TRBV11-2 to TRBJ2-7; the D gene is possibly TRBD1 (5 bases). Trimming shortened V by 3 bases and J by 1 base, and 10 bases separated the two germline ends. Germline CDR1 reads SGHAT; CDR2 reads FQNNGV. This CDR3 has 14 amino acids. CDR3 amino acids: CASSFSQVSYEQYF. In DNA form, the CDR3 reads TGTGCCAGCAGCTTTTCACAGGTGTCCTACGAGCAGTACTTC.

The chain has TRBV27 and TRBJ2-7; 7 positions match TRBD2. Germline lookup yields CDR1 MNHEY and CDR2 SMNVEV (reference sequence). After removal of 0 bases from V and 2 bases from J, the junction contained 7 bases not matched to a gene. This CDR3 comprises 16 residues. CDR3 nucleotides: TGTGCCAGCAGTTTATCAGCGGGACGGGTAACCTACGAGCAGTACTTC. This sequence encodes CASSLSAGRVTYEQYF.

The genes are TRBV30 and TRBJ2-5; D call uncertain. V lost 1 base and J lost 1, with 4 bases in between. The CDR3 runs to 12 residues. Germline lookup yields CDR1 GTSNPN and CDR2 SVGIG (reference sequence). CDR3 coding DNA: TGTGCCTGGAGTGGGGCCCAAGAGACCCAGTACTTC. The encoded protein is CAWSGAQETQYF.

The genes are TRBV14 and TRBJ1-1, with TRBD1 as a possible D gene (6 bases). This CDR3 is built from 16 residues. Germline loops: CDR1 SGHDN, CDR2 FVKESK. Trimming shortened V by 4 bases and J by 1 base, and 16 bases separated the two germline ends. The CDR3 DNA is TGTGCCAGCAGCCCAACGGGGTGGACAGAGAACACTGAAGCTTTCTTT. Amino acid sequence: CASSPTGWTENTEAFF.

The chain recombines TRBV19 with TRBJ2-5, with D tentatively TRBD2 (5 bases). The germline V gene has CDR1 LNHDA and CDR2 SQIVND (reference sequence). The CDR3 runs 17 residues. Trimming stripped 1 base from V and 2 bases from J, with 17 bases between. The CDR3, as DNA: TGTGCCAGTAGTATAGGGAGGTGGCAGACCCGACAAGAGACCCAGTACTTC. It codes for CASSIGRWQTRQETQYF.

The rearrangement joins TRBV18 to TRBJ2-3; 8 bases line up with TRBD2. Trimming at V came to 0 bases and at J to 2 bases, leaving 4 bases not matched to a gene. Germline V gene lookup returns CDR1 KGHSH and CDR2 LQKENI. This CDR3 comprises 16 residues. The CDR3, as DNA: TGTGCCAGCTCACCACCCCGGCGGGGGGACACAGATACGCAGTATTTT. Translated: CASSPPRRGDTDTQYF.